Below, one T cell receptor beta chain is given with its context. The data belong to a study of blood T cell repertoires in COVID-19. Study in general: Samples of COVID-19 (acute and convalescent) were obtained from the United States, Italy and Spain. Nucleic acid was either cDNA or gDNA, and it came from T cells, B-cell-depleted T cells, or PBMCs.

The germline V gene encodes CDR1 SGDLS and CDR2 YYNGEE. CDR3 length equals 16 residues. V was cut by 0 bases and J by 0 bases, with 10 bases left in between. As handled by the study authors: It was from reference gene primer amplification that nucleated cell counts were estimated. The assay was immunoSEQ multiplex PCR, and TCRdb's table has in-frame clones only and misses some. From that table come the V and J calls and clone size; the DNA was used to work out D and trimming. Of roughly 520,000 clones in the sample, approximately 88% were seen once. The receptor was derived from a middle-aged woman who had recovered from COVID-19. J is TRBJ1-3 and V is TRBV9; D not certain. Specimen: PBMCs or T cells enriched from blood (not recorded which). The DNA of the CDR3 is TGTGCCAGCAGCGTAGCCGGGGTTAGCTCTGGAAACACCATATATTTT. Translation gives CASSVAGVSSGNTIYF.